Listed here are 21 T cell receptor beta chains from one sample, sequenced in a study of blood T cell repertoires in COVID-19 (dated by TCRdb to about 2020). The library was prepared using the immunoSEQ multiplex PCR assay. TCRdb's version of the immuneACCESS table is confined to in-frame rearrangements and falls short of the full clone set. An unresolved V gene accounts for under half of the shortfall where checked; the remainder is of unknown origin. The sample table holds more than 13,000 clones, of which around nine tenths were seen once. 2% to 3% of the sample lies in the top ten. Material for sequencing was peripheral blood. These TCRs come from a woman in her seventies in a cohort sampled during active or convalescent COVID-19.

The chain couples TRBV27 to TRBJ2-3; D is unclear. This CDR3 comprises 13 residues. The germline CDR1 and CDR2 sequences are MNHEY and SMNVEV (reference sequence). Deletions cut 7 bases from V and 4 bases from J, with 12 bases between. The CDR3 DNA is TGTGCCAGCACTTACAGAAGATCAGATACGCAGTATTTT. Protein product: CASTYRRSDTQYF.

Only one count was recorded for this clone. The CDR3 DNA reads TGTGCCAGCAGCTTCGGACAGGTAGAATCTGGAAACACCATATATTTT. Translation: CASSFGQVESGNTIYF. J is TRBJ1-3 and V is TRBV11-2; 7 bases are a match to TRBD1. CDR1 is SGHAT, CDR2 FQNNGV, per germline. The CDR3 contains 16 residues. Trimming cost V 3 bases and J 1 base; bases outside gene matches: 6.

The rearrangement joins TRBV20-1 to TRBJ2-5, with D possibly being TRBD2 (5 bases). CDR3 length: 14 residues. V lost 3 bases to trimming and J lost 2 bases, with 13 bases between them. Germline CDR1 DFQATT, CDR2 SNEGSKA (reference sequence). This chain's CDR3 is CSASSGVGQETQYF. The DNA of the CDR3 is TGCAGTGCTAGTTCCGGGGTCGGTCAAGAGACCCAGTACTTC.

This chain connects TRBV6-5 to TRBJ2-7, with TRBD1 matching over 7 bases. Trimming at V came to 6 bases and at J to 6 bases, leaving 11 bases not matched to a gene. CDR1 and CDR2 (germline): MNHEY, SVGAGI. The CDR3 is 14 residues long. The CDR3 is CASRKTGIVAEQYF. CDR3 coding DNA: TGTGCCAGCAGAAAGACAGGGATAGTAGCCGAGCAGTACTTC.

V and J are TRBV28 and TRBJ2-2; D gene ambiguous. This CDR3 has 12 residues. Germline V lookup: CDR1 MDHEN, CDR2 SYDVKM. V lost 8 bases and J 7 bases, leaving 11 bases between the germline ends. Written as DNA, the CDR3 is TGTGCCAGCCGTGGGCCACGCGGGGAGCTGTTTTTT. It encodes CASRGPRGELFF.

This clone was counted only a few times. The chain uses TRBV14 and TRBJ1-6, with TRBD1 matching 9 bases. This CDR3 has 17 residues. The V gene's germline CDR1 is SGHDN and CDR2 FVKESK. The ends lost 5 bases at V and 7 bases at J; junction bases unmatched: 12. DNA of the CDR3: TGTGCCAGCAGCGGCCTTCCTCCGGGACAGGGAAATTCACCCCTCCACTTT. The encoded protein is CASSGLPPGQGNSPLHF.

The J gene is TRBJ1-4, the V gene TRBV5-8; a weak D match, TRBD1 (5 bases). The ends were cut back, 4 bases at V and 8 bases at J, with 12 bases in the middle. This CDR3 has 13 residues. CDR1 and CDR2 from the germline V gene are SGHTS and YDEGEE. CDR3 DNA sequence: TGTGCCAGCAGCGGAATACCAGGGGAAAAACTGTTTTTT. This sequence encodes CASSGIPGEKLFF.

The CDR3 DNA follows: TGTGCCAGCAGTTCCTTCGCAGGGGGCATTTCACCCCTCCACTTT. Amino acid sequence: CASSSFAGGISPLHF. The rearrangement links TRBV28 to TRBJ1-6, with 8 positions matching TRBD1. V was clipped by 4 bases and J by 9 bases; unmatched bases: 8. Per the germline V gene, CDR1 is MDHEN and CDR2 is SYDVKM. CDR3 size: 15 residues.

The V and J genes are TRBV5-5 and TRBJ2-7, with 10 positions matching TRBD1. CDR1 and CDR2 from the germline V gene are SGHKS and YYEKEE (reference sequence). V shed 3 bases and J 4 bases; nucleotides not matched to a gene: 7. The CDR3 totals 15 residues. The CDR3 reads CASSSADRGLYEQYF. CDR3 bases: TGTGCCAGCAGCTCCGCCGACAGGGGGCTGTACGAGCAGTACTTC.

The chain links TRBV4-3 to TRBJ1-5, with D tentatively TRBD1 (5 bases). Germline V gives CDR1 LGHNA, CDR2 YSLEER. Trimming shortened V by 0 bases and J by 6 bases, and 12 bases separated the two germline ends. The CDR3 sequence is 15 residues long. CDR3 nucleotides: TGCGCCAGCAGCCAAGACACAGGAGGGTCTCAGCCCCAGCATTTT. The encoded protein is CASSQDTGGSQPQHF.

The chain is built from TRBV18 and TRBJ1-3; a weak D match, TRBD1 (5 bases). The CDR3 is 15 amino acids. V dropped 0 bases and J dropped 3 bases, with 9 bases sitting between them. The germline V gene encodes CDR1 KGHSH and CDR2 LQKENI. The CDR3 is CASSPPSQGGNTIYF. CDR3 nucleotide sequence: TGTGCCAGCTCACCACCGTCCCAGGGTGGAAACACCATATATTTT.

The chain couples TRBV7-9 to TRBJ2-3; TRBD1 agrees at 8 bases. The CDR3 loop spans 14 amino acids. The germline V gene encodes CDR1 SEHNR and CDR2 FQNEAQ (reference sequence). The V and J ends lost 7 bases and 0 bases, in that order; junction bases with no gene match: 3. This chain's CDR3 is CASTGQGSTDTQYF. CDR3 coding DNA: TGTGCCAGCACCGGACAGGGTAGCACAGATACGCAGTATTTT.

This clone has more than one count but fewer than ten. This chain links TRBV5-4 with TRBJ1-2, with TRBD1 as a possible D gene (5 bases). The CDR3 consists of 15 residues. The ends were cut back, 4 bases at V and 4 bases at J, with 17 bases in the middle. Germline V gene sequence: CDR1 SGHNT, CDR2 YYREEE (reference sequence). The CDR3 DNA sequence: TGTGCCAGCAGCCCCGAACGACAGAGTAGCTATGGCTACACCTTC. Translated: CASSPERQSSYGYTF.

Points on this clone: The DNA is left out, because the CDR3 cannot be placed on it with certainty; the CDR3 is given as TCRdb lists it. The chain recombines TRBV7-3 with TRBJ2-5; the D call TRBD1 from the table was never checked on the DNA. Termini included, the CDR3 measures 15 amino acids. Germline loops: CDR1 SGHTA, CDR2 FQGTGA. The CDR3 sequence is CASSFSGQGQETQYF.

This clone came up a few times. The chain uses TRBV5-1 and TRBJ2-6; maybe TRBD2 (5 bases). Germline CDR1 and CDR2: SGHRS and YFSETQ. The V gene lost 4 bases and the J gene lost 0 bases, with 11 bases spanning the gap. This CDR3 has 16 residues. The CDR3 DNA is TGCGCCAGCAGCGCCGGGATTCTCTCTGGGGCCAACGTCCTGACTTTC. Translating it yields CASSAGILSGANVLTF.

V and J are TRBV5-6 and TRBJ2-7; tentative D call: TRBD1 (5 bases). Germline CDR1 and CDR2: SGHDT and YYEEEE. The CDR3 runs 12 residues. V was trimmed by 0 bases and J by 9 bases, leaving 10 bases between them. The CDR3 DNA sequence: TGTGCCAGCAGCTTGGCAGGGCCCAGGCAGTACTTC. This sequence encodes CASSLAGPRQYF.

The V call is TRBV6-5, the J call TRBJ2-5; possible D gene TRBD1, 6 bases. The V end lost 8 bases, the J end lost 4 bases, and 14 bases lay between the germline ends. Germline V gene lookup returns CDR1 MNHEY and CDR2 SVGAGI. This CDR3 spans 13 amino acids. Written as DNA, the CDR3 is TGTGCCAGCGAGGGGGTTCCGACAGAGACCCAGTACTTC. This gives the protein CASEGVPTETQYF.

The chain uses TRBV5-1 and TRBJ2-3, with D unresolved. This CDR3 is built from 13 residues. Trimming removed 0 bases from V and 4 bases from J, with 6 bases in between. Germline V lookup: CDR1 SGHRS, CDR2 YFSETQ. The CDR3 is CASSLGRSDTQYF. CDR3 in DNA: TGCGCCAGCAGCTTGGGTCGTTCAGATACGCAGTATTTT. Complete variable domain (other parts from reference TRBV5-1 and TRBJ2-3): KAGVTQTPRYLIKTRGQQVTLSCSPISGHRSVSWYQQTPGQGLQFLFEYFSETQRNKGNFPGRFSGRQFSNSRSEMNVSTLELGDSALYLCASSLGRSDTQYFGPGTRLTVL.

This chain uses TRBV6-4 with TRBJ1-2, with D possibly TRBD1 on 5 matching bases. Germline lookup yields CDR1 MRHNA and CDR2 SNTAGT. The CDR3 has 13 amino acids. V was pared by 6 bases and J by 8 bases, with 16 bases between. The DNA for the CDR3 is TGTGCCAGCAGAAACCCCCCGGGGGGAGGCTACACCTTC. Translation gives CASRNPPGGGYTF.

This chain links TRBV19 with TRBJ1-1; 9 bases fit TRBD1. From germline, CDR1 is LNHDA and CDR2 SQIVND (reference sequence). The CDR3 consists of 15 residues. J gave up 3 bases and V 4 bases, and 6 bases lay outside the gene matches. CDR3 in DNA: TGTGCCAGTAGTAGGGACAGGGACGGCGACACTGAAGCTTTCTTT. This gives the protein CASSRDRDGDTEAFF.

V usage is TRBV6-5 and J usage is TRBJ2-7; no clear D gene. The CDR3 covers 12 residues. The germline gives CDR1 MNHEY, CDR2 SVGAGI. V was pared by 5 bases and J by 5 bases, with 10 bases between. CDR3 bases: TGTGCCAGCAGTCAGAAGTTCCACGAGCAGTACTTC. Encoded protein: CASSQKFHEQYF.